This T cell receptor (beta chain) was sequenced for a study of shared clonotypes between healthy human individuals. General study findings and limits: Non-shared clonotypes were found to have lower generation probabilities than the clonotypes that were shared by all four of the sorted-subset donors.

V gave up 5 bases and J gave up 2 bases, with 15 bases separating them. The CDR3 extends over 15 amino acids. The germline V gene encodes CDR1 SQVTM and CDR2 ANQGSEA. Authors' data handling: Junction-only immunoSEQ sequences carried no quality scores, so filtering differed. Measured with immunoSEQ multiplex PCR; TCRdb has only the in-frame clones, and not every one. V, J and clone size are taken as reported in that table, and D and trimming were inferred from the DNA itself. The table lists some 1.5 million clones, 98% of them singletons. Notes on this clone: Its specificity is not known.

The receptor's source is a man aged 25 to 40 in good health. What was sequenced was naive CD4+ T cells sorted from blood. Subset described: CD45RA+ positively selected. This chain uses TRBV29-1 with TRBJ2-2; perhaps TRBD1 as D (6 bases). For the CDR3, the DNA is TGCAGCGTTTCCGGGACAAGGAATAACACCGGGGAGCTGTTTTTT. Translated: CSVSGTRNNTGELFF.